These T cell receptor beta chains were read from a single sample in a study of CD8+ T cells in alopecia areata. TCRdb's table, derived via immunoSEQ multiplex PCR, lists solely in-frame clones and lacks some. The sample has some 180,000 clones; roughly 65% are singletons. Sequencing was performed on CD4+ T cells sorted from blood, taken at week 0. The receptors derive from a human donor with alopecia areata. Both conserved end residues are part of each CDR3. D genes are given only for firm matches. The size entry is marked missing in some rows and otherwise reads once, few, many or a size class.

>TRBJ1-2|.|TRBV30|.
CAWSPSLGGYTF
TGTGCCTGGAGTCCCAGTCTTGGAGGCTACACCTTC
>TRBJ1-2|.|TRBV6-5|.
CASSYSEGLGYTF
TGTGCCAGCAGTTACTCCGAGGGGCTCGGCTACACCTTC
>TRBJ2-3|.|TRBV30|.
CAGRVGGTDTQYF
TGTGCCGGCAGGGTAGGAGGCACAGATACGCAGTATTTT
>TRBJ1-2|TRBD1|TRBV15|.
CATSRQDGQAGTF
TGTGCCACCAGCAGACAAGATGGACAGGCGGGCACCTTC
>TRBJ1-1|.|TRBV18|.
CASSPAVGANTEAFF
TGTGCCAGCTCACCGGCGGTGGGGGCCAACACTGAAGCTTTCTTT
>TRBJ2-7|TRBD2|TRBV7-6|.
CASSLERGGYEQYF
TGTGCCAGCAGCTTAGAGCGGGGGGGCTACGAGCAGTACTTC
>TRBJ2-1|.|TRBV4-3|.
CASSQEWGGEQFF
TGCGCCAGCAGCCAAGAGTGGGGAGGTGAGCAGTTCTTC
>TRBJ2-5|.|TRBV14|few
CASSQGHSETQYF
TGTGCCAGCAGCCAAGGACATTCGGAGACCCAGTACTTC
>TRBJ1-5|.|TRBV19|.
CASSSRGGDVSNQPQHF
TGTGCCAGTAGTTCCCGAGGGGGGGACGTGAGCAATCAGCCCCAGCATTTT
>TRBJ2-5|.|TRBV15|.
CATSSPGLQETQYF
TGTGCCACCAGCAGCCCGGGACTCCAAGAGACCCAGTACTTC
>TRBJ2-3|.|TRBV20-1|.
CSVGKNTQYF
TGCAGTGTTGGGAAGAATACGCAGTATTTT